Below, 15 T cell receptor beta chains from the same sample are listed, as sequenced in a study of shared clonotypes between healthy human individuals. TCRdb's copy holds only in-frame clones and misses some; the assay was immunoSEQ multiplex PCR. The data show 2 million to 2.5 million clones, 90% to 97% seen once. Sequencing was performed on naive CD4+ T cells sorted from blood. The subset is: CD45RA+ positively selected. Every receptor here comes from a man aged 18 to 29 in good health.

The CDR3 here is CASSSTVANTGELFF. The CDR3 bases are TGTGCCAGCAGCTCGACCGTAGCGAACACCGGGGAGCTGTTTTTT. The chain employs TRBV5-6 and TRBJ2-2; D remains ambiguous. CDR3 length: 15 residues. Germline lookup yields CDR1 SGHDT and CDR2 YYEEEE. Trimming stripped 3 bases from V and 0 bases from J, with 9 bases between.

About this clone: Relative to the germline gene, one junction end is altered; a read error may explain this. V gene TRBV4-2 combines with J gene TRBJ2-1; a possible D gene is TRBD2 (6 bases). The CDR3 length is 11 residues. Germline CDR1 is LGHNA and CDR2 is YNFKEQ. CDR3 DNA sequence: TGTGCCAGCAGCCAAGGGGGGACTCCAGTCTTC. It translates to CASSQGGTPVF.

The chain has TRBV5-1 and TRBJ1-3; 7 bases fit TRBD1. The germline CDR1 and CDR2 sequences are SGHRS and YFSETQ. V lost 3 bases, J lost 1 base, and 7 bases stayed unmatched. This CDR3 contains 16 residues. The CDR3 coding sequence is TGCGCCAGCAGCTATTGGACAGGTACTTCTGGAAACACCATATATTTT. It specifies CASSYWTGTSGNTIYF.

The CDR3 protein is CASSFYGSSYEQYF. CDR3 DNA sequence: TGTGCCAGCAGCTTTTACGGGAGCAGCTACGAGCAGTACTTC. V is TRBV7-2 and J is TRBJ2-7; D is perhaps TRBD2 (6 bases). CDR1 and CDR2 (germline): SGHTA, FQGNSA. This CDR3 spans 14 amino acids. Deletions cut 3 bases from V and 3 bases from J, with 12 bases between.

The chain has TRBV6-5 and TRBJ2-7; D perhaps matches TRBD1 (6 bases). This CDR3 has 15 amino acids. V was cut by 4 bases and J by 2 bases, with 15 bases left in between. Germline-derived CDR1 and CDR2 are MNHEY and SVGAGI. In DNA, the CDR3 is TGTGCCAGCAGTTCGACCGGGACAAAAACCTACGAGCAGTACTTC. This codes for CASSSTGTKTYEQYF.

This chain connects TRBV19 to TRBJ1-5; 9 positions match TRBD1. Germline V gene lookup returns CDR1 LNHDA and CDR2 SQIVND (reference sequence). J gave up 2 bases and V 6 bases, and 8 bases lay outside the gene matches. The length of the CDR3 is 16 residues. The CDR3 DNA reads TGTGCCAGTAGGGAGGGGACAGGGTTTGGCAATCAGCCCCAGCATTTT. Residues: CASREGTGFGNQPQHF. Full variable domain (remainder filled in from reference TRBV19 and TRBJ1-5): DGGITQSPKYLFRKEGQNVTLSCEQNLNHDAMYWYRQDPGQGLRLIYYSQIVNDFQKGDIAEGYSVSREKKESFPLTVTSAQKNPTAFYLCASREGTGFGNQPQHFGDGTRLSIL.

CDR3 region: CASSSGTSGGQQETQYF. The CDR3 nucleotides are TGTGCCAGCAGTAGTGGGACTAGCGGGGGCCAACAAGAGACCCAGTACTTC. J is TRBJ2-5 and V is TRBV28, with TRBD2 identical over 14 bases. The CDR3 length is 17 residues. Trimming at V came to 5 bases and at J to 2 bases, leaving 7 bases not matched to a gene. Germline V CDR1 and CDR2: MDHEN, SYDVKM.

The rearrangement joins TRBV20-1 to TRBJ2-7; possibly TRBD2 for D (6 bases). The CDR3 covers 11 residues. Germline V gives CDR1 DFQATT, CDR2 SNEGSKA (reference sequence). The V end lost 5 bases, the J end lost 3 bases, and 8 bases lay between the germline ends. The CDR3 nucleotides read TGCAGTGCTCCGGGGGTCTACGAGCAGTACTTC. Its protein is CSAPGVYEQYF.

As for this clone: This sample includes further DNA sequences coding for the same CDR3. The J gene is TRBJ2-1, the V gene TRBV2, with a tentative D call TRBD2 (5 bases). The germline V gene encodes CDR1 SNHLY and CDR2 FYNNEI. The CDR3 extends over 12 amino acids. V gave up 2 bases and J gave up 9 bases, with 8 bases separating them. The CDR3 reads CASSELAGEQFF. CDR3 bases: TGTGCCAGCAGTGAACTAGCTGGTGAGCAGTTCTTC.

Points on this clone: The sample has other DNA sequences that encode this CDR3 too. The chain uses TRBV4-3 and TRBJ2-1, with D possibly TRBD2 on 5 matching bases. This CDR3 has 16 residues. Germline V gene lookup returns CDR1 LGHNA and CDR2 YSLEER. Trimming took off 0 bases at V and 4 bases at J, with 13 bases between the two ends. The CDR3 is CASSQDYRLFYNEQFF. The CDR3 DNA is TGCGCCAGCAGCCAAGATTATCGACTATTTTACAATGAGCAGTTCTTC.

This clone has just one count. The V gene is TRBV5-1, the J gene TRBJ1-6, with D hard to call. The CDR3 length is 15 residues. The ends were cut back, 4 bases at V and 7 bases at J, with 15 bases in the middle. CDR1 and CDR2 from the germline V gene are SGHRS and YFSETQ. The CDR3 sequence: CASSLSQAWNSPLHF. CDR3 in DNA: TGCGCCAGCAGCCTGTCGCAGGCATGGAATTCACCCCTCCACTTT. Supplemented by reference TRBV5-1 and TRBJ1-6, the full variable domain reads KAGVTQTPRYLIKTRGQQVTLSCSPISGHRSVSWYQQTPGQGLQFLFEYFSETQRNKGNFPGRFSGRQFSNSRSEMNVSTLELGDSALYLCASSLSQAWNSPLHFGNGTRLTVT.

The gene calls are TRBV9 and TRBJ2-7, with 7 bases matching TRBD1. Germline CDR1 reads SGDLS; CDR2 reads YYNGEE. The CDR3 contains 15 residues. The V and J ends lost 3 bases and 0 bases, in that order; junction bases with no gene match: 6. The CDR3 DNA reads TGTGCCAGCAGCGCCCGGGACAGCAGCTCCTACGAGCAGTACTTC. This codes for CASSARDSSSYEQYF.

This clone appeared a single time. The J gene is TRBJ2-5, the V gene TRBV4-3, with D perhaps matching TRBD1 (6 bases). Germline assignment: CDR1 LGHNA and CDR2 YSLEER. Trimming left V 6 bases short and J 3 bases short, with 11 bases between. The CDR3 runs to 13 residues. CDR3 residues: CASRRRGEETQYF. The DNA for the CDR3 is TGCGCCAGCAGACGCAGGGGAGAAGAGACCCAGTACTTC.

The chain combines TRBV4-1 with TRBJ2-2; D gene ambiguous. Trimming took off 0 bases at V and 4 bases at J, with 9 bases between the two ends. This CDR3 comprises 15 residues. CDR1 and CDR2 (germline): MGHRA, YSYEKL. The CDR3 nucleotides are TGCGCCAGCAGCCAAGAACGCCTTACCACCGGGGAGCTGTTTTTT. It yields the protein CASSQERLTTGELFF.

This clone is a singleton in its sample. The J gene is TRBJ2-1, the V gene TRBV9, with D perhaps TRBD1 or TRBD2 (6 bases each). The germline V gene has CDR1 SGDLS and CDR2 YYNGEE. This CDR3 has 15 amino acids. V lost 3 bases to trimming and J lost 6 bases, with 16 bases between them. This chain's CDR3 is CASSARGPDSNEQFF. CDR3 bases: TGTGCCAGCAGCGCCCGGGGGCCCGATTCCAATGAGCAGTTCTTC.